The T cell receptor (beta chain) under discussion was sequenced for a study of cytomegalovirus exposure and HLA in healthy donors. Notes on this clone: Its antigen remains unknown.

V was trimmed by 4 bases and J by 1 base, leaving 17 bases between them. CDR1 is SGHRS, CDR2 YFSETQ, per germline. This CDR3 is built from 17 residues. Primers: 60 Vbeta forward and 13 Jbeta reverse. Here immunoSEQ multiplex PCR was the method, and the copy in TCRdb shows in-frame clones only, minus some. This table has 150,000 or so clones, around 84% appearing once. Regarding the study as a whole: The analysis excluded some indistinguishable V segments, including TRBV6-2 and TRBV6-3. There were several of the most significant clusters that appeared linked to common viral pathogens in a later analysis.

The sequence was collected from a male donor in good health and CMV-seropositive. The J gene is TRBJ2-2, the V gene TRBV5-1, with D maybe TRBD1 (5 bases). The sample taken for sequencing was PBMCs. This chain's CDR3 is CASSPSPGIGNTGELFF. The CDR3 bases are TGCGCCAGCAGCCCGTCACCAGGGATCGGGAACACCGGGGAGCTGTTTTTT.